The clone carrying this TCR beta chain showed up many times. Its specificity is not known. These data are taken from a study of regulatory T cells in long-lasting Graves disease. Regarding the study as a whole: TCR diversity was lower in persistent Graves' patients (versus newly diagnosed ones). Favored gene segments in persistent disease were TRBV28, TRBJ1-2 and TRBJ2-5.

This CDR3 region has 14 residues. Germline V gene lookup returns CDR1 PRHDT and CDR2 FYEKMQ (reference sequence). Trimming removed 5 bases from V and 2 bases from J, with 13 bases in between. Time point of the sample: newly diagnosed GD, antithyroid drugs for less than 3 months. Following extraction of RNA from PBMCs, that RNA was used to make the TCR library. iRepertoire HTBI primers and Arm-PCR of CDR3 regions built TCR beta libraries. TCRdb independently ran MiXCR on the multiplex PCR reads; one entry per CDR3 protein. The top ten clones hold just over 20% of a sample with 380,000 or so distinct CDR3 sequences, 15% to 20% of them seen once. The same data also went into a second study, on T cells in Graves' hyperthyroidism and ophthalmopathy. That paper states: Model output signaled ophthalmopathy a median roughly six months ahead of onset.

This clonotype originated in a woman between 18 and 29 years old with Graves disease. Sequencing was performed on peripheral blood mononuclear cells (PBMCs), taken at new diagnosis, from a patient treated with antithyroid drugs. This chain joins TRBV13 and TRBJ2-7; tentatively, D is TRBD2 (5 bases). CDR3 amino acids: CASSPSIAAYEQYF. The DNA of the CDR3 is TGTGCCAGCAGCCCTAGCATAGCCGCCTACGAGCAGTACTTC.